The rows below give T cell receptor beta chains drawn from one sample of a study of regulatory T cells in long-lasting Graves disease. In TCRdb, the multiplex PCR reads were re-called with MiXCR into one record per CDR3 protein. The sample has about 320,000 distinct CDR3 sequences; 15% to 20% are singletons. The sample was peripheral blood mononuclear cells (PBMCs), taken at new diagnosis, from a patient treated with antithyroid drugs. The receptors here all came from a female donor with Graves disease. Both conserved end residues are part of each CDR3. D genes are given only for firm matches. Expanded clones are given a class, and other clones once, few, many or no size at all.

d_gene: TRBD2
j_gene: TRBJ2-1
abundance: -
v_gene: TRBV7-2
CDR3nt: TGTGCCAGCAGCTCTAGCGGGAGCGGTAGCAATGAGCAGTTCTTC
CDR3aa: CASSSSGSGSNEQFF

d_gene: TRBD2
j_gene: TRBJ2-7
abundance: many
v_gene: TRBV5-1
CDR3nt: TGCGCCAGCAGCTTGGGACCGGGACTAGCGGGAGCCTACGAGCAGTACTTC
CDR3aa: CASSLGPGLAGAYEQYF

d_gene: -
j_gene: TRBJ2-5
abundance: many
v_gene: TRBV6-1
CDR3nt: TGTGCCAGCCTCCGGGAGACCCAGTACTTC
CDR3aa: CASLRETQYF

d_gene: TRBD1
j_gene: TRBJ1-1
abundance: many
v_gene: TRBV28
CDR3nt: TGTGCCAGCAGTCCCCCGACAGGGGGGCGGACTGAAGCTTTCTTT
CDR3aa: CASSPPTGGRTEAFF

d_gene: TRBD2
j_gene: TRBJ2-1
abundance: -
v_gene: TRBV10-1
CDR3nt: TGCGCCAGCAGTGAAAATAGCGGGAGCGATGAGCAGTTCTTC
CDR3aa: CASSENSGSDEQFF

d_gene: -
j_gene: TRBJ1-1
abundance: -
v_gene: TRBV5-1
CDR3nt: TGCGCCAGCACCCTCAGGGTGGGCGGTGAAGCTTTCTTT
CDR3aa: CASTLRVGGEAFF

d_gene: -
j_gene: TRBJ2-3
abundance: -
v_gene: TRBV11-2
CDR3nt: TGTGCCAGCAGATTAGGGGTTTCGGCGCAGTATTTT
CDR3aa: CASRLGVSAQYF

d_gene: -
j_gene: TRBJ2-1
abundance: few
v_gene: TRBV20-1
CDR3nt: TGCAAGGGGGAGGGCGATTCCAATGAGCAGTTCTTC
CDR3aa: CKGEGDSNEQFF

d_gene: -
j_gene: TRBJ2-2
abundance: few
v_gene: TRBV3-1
CDR3nt: TGTGCCAGCAGCTCTCGGACTTCTACCGGGGAGCTGTTTTTT
CDR3aa: CASSSRTSTGELFF

d_gene: -
j_gene: TRBJ1-1
abundance: many
v_gene: TRBV3-1
CDR3nt: TGTGCCAGCAGCCAAGATAGGGAAGTAAGGAACACTGAAGCTTTCTTT
CDR3aa: CASSQDREVRNTEAFF

d_gene: TRBD1
j_gene: TRBJ2-7
abundance: many
v_gene: TRBV5-1
CDR3nt: TGCGCCAGCAGCCTCACCGCGACAGGGAACGAGCAGTACTTC
CDR3aa: CASSLTATGNEQYF

d_gene: -
j_gene: TRBJ2-1
abundance: many
v_gene: TRBV2
CDR3nt: TGTGCCAGCAGTGAACGCGGGGTAGCGATTTTCTACAATGAGCAGTTCTTC
CDR3aa: CASSERGVAIFYNEQFF

d_gene: -
j_gene: TRBJ1-1
abundance: -
v_gene: TRBV6-1
CDR3nt: TGTGCCAGCAGTGAACCAGGGGTTAGAACTGAAGCTTTCTTT
CDR3aa: CASSEPGVRTEAFF

d_gene: -
j_gene: TRBJ1-5
abundance: many
v_gene: TRBV5-6
CDR3nt: TGTGCCAGCAGCTTTGGGAGGATGCCGCCCCAGCATTTT
CDR3aa: CASSFGRMPPQHF

d_gene: TRBD1
j_gene: TRBJ1-6
abundance: many
v_gene: TRBV5-6
CDR3nt: TGTGCCAGCAGCTTACAGGGGGCAAGTACCCCCCTCCACTTT
CDR3aa: CASSLQGASTPLHF

d_gene: -
j_gene: TRBJ1-1
abundance: many
v_gene: TRBV28
CDR3nt: TGTGCCAGCAGTCCTTCAGGGGTTGAGGCTTTCTTT
CDR3aa: CASSPSGVEAFF

d_gene: TRBD2
j_gene: TRBJ2-5
abundance: many
v_gene: TRBV10-2
CDR3nt: TGCGCCAGCAGGATAGCGGGAGTCACCCAAGAGACCCAGTACTTC
CDR3aa: CASRIAGVTQETQYF

d_gene: TRBD1
j_gene: TRBJ1-5
abundance: many
v_gene: TRBV6-2/TRBV6-3
CDR3nt: TGTGCCAGCAGACCCACGGGACAGAGTGAATATAGCAATCAGCCCCAGCATTTT
CDR3aa: CASRPTGQSEYSNQPQHF

d_gene: -
j_gene: TRBJ1-4
abundance: many
v_gene: TRBV6-1
CDR3nt: TGTGCCAGCAGTGAAGGGTCGGCTAATGAAAAACTGTTTTTT
CDR3aa: CASSEGSANEKLFF

d_gene: -
j_gene: TRBJ2-5
abundance: many
v_gene: TRBV12-3/TRBV12-4
CDR3nt: TGTGCCAGCAGCGTAGGTGTGGCAGGAAGGCGGGAGACCCAGTACTTC
CDR3aa: CASSVGVAGRRETQYF

d_gene: -
j_gene: TRBJ1-4
abundance: few
v_gene: TRBV28
CDR3nt: TGTGCCAGCAGTTACGGTGGTCTCCCAAATGAAAAACTGTTTTTT
CDR3aa: CASSYGGLPNEKLFF

d_gene: TRBD2
j_gene: TRBJ2-3
abundance: -
v_gene: TRBV2
CDR3nt: TGTGCCAGCAGTGAACTTCTAGCGGGAGTCACAGATACGCAGTATTTT
CDR3aa: CASSELLAGVTDTQYF

d_gene: -
j_gene: TRBJ2-5
abundance: few
v_gene: TRBV4-2
CDR3nt: TGTGCCAGCAGCCAAGAAGGGCAGCTCCGCAGGGGAAAAGAGACCCAGTACTTC
CDR3aa: CASSQEGQLRRGKETQYF

d_gene: TRBD1
j_gene: TRBJ1-4
abundance: few
v_gene: TRBV19
CDR3nt: TGTGCCAGTAGTGAGCAGGGGGATGAAAAACTGTTTTTT
CDR3aa: CASSEQGDEKLFF

d_gene: TRBD2
j_gene: TRBJ2-1
abundance: many
v_gene: TRBV20-1
CDR3nt: TGCAGTGCTAGAGACGTGGCTAGCGGGAACAATGAGCAGTTCTTC
CDR3aa: CSARDVASGNNEQFF

d_gene: TRBD1
j_gene: TRBJ1-2
abundance: few
v_gene: TRBV7-9
CDR3nt: TGTGCCAGCAGCCCCGGGGACAGCTACTATGACTACACCTTC
CDR3aa: CASSPGDSYYDYTF

d_gene: -
j_gene: TRBJ1-5
abundance: -
v_gene: TRBV27
CDR3nt: TGTGCCAGCAGTTTAAGGGGAAGCAATCAGCCCCAGCATTTT
CDR3aa: CASSLRGSNQPQHF

d_gene: -
j_gene: TRBJ2-1
abundance: many
v_gene: TRBV7-9
CDR3nt: TGTGCCAGCAGCTTAGGGCCAGGTTGGTACGACAATGAGCAGTTCTTC
CDR3aa: CASSLGPGWYDNEQFF

d_gene: TRBD1
j_gene: TRBJ2-7
abundance: many
v_gene: TRBV11-2
CDR3nt: TGTGCCAGCAGCCCGACAGGGACGAAGACCACCAACGAGCAGTACTTC
CDR3aa: CASSPTGTKTTNEQYF

d_gene: -
j_gene: TRBJ1-2
abundance: many
v_gene: TRBV30
CDR3nt: TGTGCCTGGGCACCACCCTACCGGGGACTTAACTATGGCTACACCTTC
CDR3aa: CAWAPPYRGLNYGYTF

d_gene: -
j_gene: TRBJ2-5
abundance: many
v_gene: TRBV6-5
CDR3nt: TGTGCCAGCAGTTACGGCCCCCGGGAGACCCAGTACTTC
CDR3aa: CASSYGPRETQYF

d_gene: -
j_gene: TRBJ2-1
abundance: many
v_gene: TRBV2
CDR3nt: TGTGCCAGCAGCTCAGGACTGACGACCTACAATGAGCAGTTCTTC
CDR3aa: CASSSGLTTYNEQFF

d_gene: TRBD1
j_gene: TRBJ1-2
abundance: many
v_gene: TRBV13
CDR3nt: TGTGCCAGCAGATTGGACAGGGGGCCTGGCTACACCTTC
CDR3aa: CASRLDRGPGYTF

d_gene: TRBD2
j_gene: TRBJ2-3
abundance: many
v_gene: TRBV18
CDR3nt: TGTGCCAGCTCACCACGCGGGAGTGCAGATACGCAGTATTTT
CDR3aa: CASSPRGSADTQYF

d_gene: -
j_gene: TRBJ2-7
abundance: many
v_gene: TRBV11-3
CDR3nt: TGTGCCAGCAGACTCACAGACGGGACGGAGTTTACGAAGCAGTACTTC
CDR3aa: CASRLTDGTEFTKQYF

d_gene: -
j_gene: TRBJ1-2
abundance: -
v_gene: TRBV28
CDR3nt: TGTGCCAGCAGCCAAAGGGGGGGGTTTCATGGCTACACCTTC
CDR3aa: CASSQRGGFHGYTF

d_gene: -
j_gene: TRBJ2-1
abundance: many
v_gene: TRBV11-2
CDR3nt: TGTGCCAGCAGCTTAGAGCGCGGTTCTTACAATGAGCAGTTCTTC
CDR3aa: CASSLERGSYNEQFF

d_gene: -
j_gene: TRBJ1-1
abundance: many
v_gene: TRBV28
CDR3nt: TGTGCCTCCCTAGGGGGGCGCGTATCGGCTGAAGCTTTCTTT
CDR3aa: CASLGGRVSAEAFF

d_gene: TRBD1
j_gene: TRBJ2-2
abundance: many
v_gene: TRBV6-5
CDR3nt: TGTGCCAGCAGTTACTCGAAGGGGGACAGGGGAACCGGGGAGCTGTTTTTT
CDR3aa: CASSYSKGDRGTGELFF

d_gene: TRBD2
j_gene: TRBJ2-7
abundance: few
v_gene: TRBV6-2/TRBV6-3
CDR3nt: TGTGCCAGCAGTGAAGAGACTAGCGGGAGTTACGAGCAGTACTTC
CDR3aa: CASSEETSGSYEQYF

d_gene: -
j_gene: TRBJ2-5
abundance: few
v_gene: TRBV7-7
CDR3nt: TGTGCTAGCGGTCAAGAGACCCAGTACTTC
CDR3aa: CASGQETQYF

d_gene: TRBD2
j_gene: TRBJ2-3
abundance: few
v_gene: TRBV19
CDR3nt: TGTGCCAGTAGTATCATAGTGACTAGCGGGAGGGCACAGGGAGATACGCAGTATTTT
CDR3aa: CASSIIVTSGRAQGDTQYF